This TCR beta chain was identified in a study of blood T cells in healthy people across ages. The CDR3 totals 14 residues. V was clipped by 2 bases and J by 2 bases, with 8 bases between them. The germline V gene has CDR1 SEHNR and CDR2 FQNEAQ (reference sequence). Study-wide findings and caveats: Not knowing donor CMV status may have confounded expanded clonotype changes.

This clonotype showed up just a few times. No antigen is known for it. PCR was performed a second time for about 6 to 11 cycles using a sample-barcoded 5' primer and a J-beta primer mix. TCRdb processed the 5' RACE reads anew with MiXCR; each CDR3 protein has one entry. The profile shows 1.5 million to 1.8 million distinct CDR3 sequences, approximately 43% of them singletons. This chain connects TRBV7-9 to TRBJ2-3, with D hard to call. The clonotype was recovered from a woman aged 18-29 years in good health. The sample comprised blood. The CDR3 here is CASSLTGYTDTQYF. As DNA, the CDR3 is TGTGCCAGCAGCTTAACCGGCTACACAGATACGCAGTATTTT.